This T cell receptor (beta chain) was found in a study of cytomegalovirus exposure and HLA in healthy donors. Study-level information: From HLA-typed donors, an early data release held approximately 85 million unique TCRs.

Details on this clone: Its cognate antigen is unknown.

Both 60 Vbeta primers and 13 Jbeta primers went into the PCR. Assay used: immunoSEQ multiplex PCR; TCRdb lists only in-frame clones, some missing. The data contain about 190,000 clones, 74% of them singletons. General study points: TCR beta sequences numbering roughly 16,000 were associated with HLA alleles at 0.05 false discovery rate in a later analysis. Donor immune exposure was known only as CMV serostatus.

This sequence originates from a woman in her 30s in good health and CMV-seropositive. Sequenced input: PBMCs.

The CDR3 region has the DNA TGTGCCAGCAGCTTAGACAGGCTACAAGAGACCCAGTACTTC. Amino acid sequence: CASSLDRLQETQYF. The V and J genes are TRBV7-2 and TRBJ2-5; perhaps TRBD1 as D (5 bases). The germline V and J ends were trimmed by 1 base and 2 bases, with 8 bases remaining between them. CDR3 length equals 14 residues. The germline CDR1 and CDR2 sequences are SGHTA and FQGNSA.